This T cell receptor (beta chain) stems from a study of shared clonotypes between healthy human individuals. Naive CD8 cells lacked CD45RO and underwent positive selection for CCR7, leaving out terminally differentiated effector memory CD45RA+ cells. Adult Caucasians living in Nashville, Tennessee made up all of the donors. Only in-frame clones appear in the TCRdb table, and some are missing; sequencing was by immunoSEQ multiplex PCR. The repertoire consists of 800,000 or so clones, with about 96% occurring once and the leading ten covering about 0.22%. The CDR3 contains 13 residues. Per germline, CDR1 MNHNY and CDR2 SVGAGI (reference sequence). Trimming removed 6 bases from V and 1 base from J, with 9 bases in between.

Material: naive CD8+ T cells sorted from blood. The V gene is TRBV6-6, the J gene TRBJ1-1; D may be TRBD1 (5 bases). The receptor was isolated from a man between 25 and 39 years old in good health. CDR3 protein: CASSQGGNTEAFF. CDR3 nucleotides: TGTGCCAGCAGCCAGGGAGGGAACACTGAAGCTTTCTTT.